These T cell receptor beta chains were read from a single sample in a study of low-dose radiotherapy and immunotherapy resistance in tumors. TCRdb reprocessed the reads via MiXCR and lists one record per CDR3 protein. Of some 94,000 distinct CDR3 sequences listed, approximately 22% are singletons. The source was PBMCs, collected after low-dose radiotherapy plus immunotherapy. The receptors come from a female donor with ovarian cancer. CDR3s include the opening cysteine and the closing phenylalanine or tryptophan. The order of the fields is CDR3 length, J gene, clone size, V gene, D gene, CDR3 DNA, CDR3 protein. The D gene is left open where the match is weak. Clone size is not always given. Where it is, it says once, few, many or a class for expanded clones.

length: 16
J: TRBJ2-1
size: NA
V: TRBV20-1
D: TRBD1
DNA: TGCAGTGCTAGAGATTTTCGAGGGGGCCGTGTAAATGAGCAGTTCTTC
CDR3: CSARDFRGGRVNEQFF

length: 17
J: TRBJ2-2
size: many
V: TRBV6-8
D: TRBD2
DNA: TGTGCCAGCAGTTACTCGAGAGCGGGAGGTTCCACCGGGGAGCTGTTTTTT
CDR3: CASSYSRAGGSTGELFF

length: 13
J: TRBJ2-7
size: many
V: TRBV2
D: NA
DNA: TGTGCCAGCAGTGAATATTGGAGCTACGAGCAGTACTTC
CDR3: CASSEYWSYEQYF

length: 12
J: TRBJ1-1
size: many
V: TRBV5-6
D: NA
DNA: TGTGCCAGCAGCATCGGACTGAGAGAAGCTTTCTTT
CDR3: CASSIGLREAFF

length: 15
J: TRBJ1-2
size: many
V: TRBV4-1
D: NA
DNA: TGCGCCAGCAGCCAAGCGGGGGTCGGGGTCTATGGCTACACCTTC
CDR3: CASSQAGVGVYGYTF

length: 12
J: TRBJ2-1
size: NA
V: TRBV29-1
D: NA
DNA: TGCAGCGGGGGGAGCTCCTACAATGAGCAGTTCTTC
CDR3: CSGGSSYNEQFF

length: 12
J: TRBJ2-7
size: many
V: TRBV29-1
D: TRBD2
DNA: TGCAGCGTCACGGGAGGGCCCTACGAGCAGTACTTC
CDR3: CSVTGGPYEQYF

length: 9
J: TRBJ1-1
size: NA
V: TRBV7-9
D: NA
DNA: TGTGCCAGCAGCAACGAAGCTTTCTTT
CDR3: CASSNEAFF

length: 15
J: TRBJ2-1
size: many
V: TRBV7-1
D: TRBD2
DNA: TGTGCCAGCAGCATCAGCGGGAGACCCTACAATGAGCAGTTCTTC
CDR3: CASSISGRPYNEQFF

length: 11
J: TRBJ1-5
size: many
V: TRBV13
D: NA
DNA: TGTGCCAGCGGCCTTAATCAGCCCCAGCATTTT
CDR3: CASGLNQPQHF

length: 12
J: TRBJ1-5
size: many
V: TRBV28
D: NA
DNA: TGTGCCAGCAAATCAGGTGATCAGCCCCAGCATTTT
CDR3: CASKSGDQPQHF

length: 14
J: TRBJ1-2
size: many
V: TRBV5-3
D: NA
DNA: TGTGCCAGAAGCGCCGCCGGGACCGACTATGGCTACACCTTC
CDR3: CARSAAGTDYGYTF

length: 15
J: TRBJ1-4
size: many
V: TRBV25-1
D: NA
DNA: TGTGCCAGCAGTGACCTCGGGACTACTAATGAAAAACTGTTTTTT
CDR3: CASSDLGTTNEKLFF

length: 13
J: TRBJ1-2
size: many
V: TRBV7-3
D: NA
DNA: TGTGCCAGCAGCTTACAGGGAGGCTATGGCTACACCTTC
CDR3: CASSLQGGYGYTF

length: 11
J: TRBJ2-7
size: many
V: TRBV29-1
D: NA
DNA: TGCAGCGTGGTCAGGGGTGGCGAGCAGTACTTC
CDR3: CSVVRGGEQYF

length: 16
J: TRBJ2-3
size: many
V: TRBV5-4
D: TRBD1
DNA: TGTGCCAGCAGCTCCCGGGACAGGGCGAGCACAGATACGCAGTATTTT
CDR3: CASSSRDRASTDTQYF

length: 15
J: TRBJ2-7
size: many
V: TRBV6-2/TRBV6-3
D: NA
DNA: TGTGCCAGCAGTTACTCGGGAGTACCAGTCTACGAGCAGTACTTC
CDR3: CASSYSGVPVYEQYF

length: 15
J: TRBJ2-1
size: many
V: TRBV2
D: NA
DNA: TGTGCCAGCAGTGTCGAGGCCAGGCTCTACAATGAGCAGTTCTTC
CDR3: CASSVEARLYNEQFF

length: 16
J: TRBJ2-5
size: many
V: TRBV14
D: NA
DNA: TGTGCCAGCAGCCCCCAGTTGGGAGGACTACAAGAGACCCAGTACTTC
CDR3: CASSPQLGGLQETQYF

length: 15
J: TRBJ1-2
size: few
V: TRBV5-5
D: NA
DNA: TGTGCCAGCAGCTTGGGACAGGCTAGAGGGTATGGCTACACCTTC
CDR3: CASSLGQARGYGYTF

length: 13
J: TRBJ1-5
size: NA
V: TRBV20-1
D: NA
DNA: TGCAGTGCTAGCTATGACAGCAATCAGCCCCAGCATTTT
CDR3: CSASYDSNQPQHF

length: 18
J: TRBJ2-2
size: NA
V: TRBV13
D: TRBD2
DNA: TGTGCCAGCAGCCCCGAGGTAGCGGGAGGGCCGGTCACCGGGGAGCTGTTTTTT
CDR3: CASSPEVAGGPVTGELFF

length: 19
J: TRBJ2-1
size: few
V: TRBV19
D: TRBD2
DNA: TGTGCCAGTAGTATAGACGGCCCTCGACTAGCGGGGGGTCGGAATGAGCAGTTCTTC
CDR3: CASSIDGPRLAGGRNEQFF

length: 13
J: TRBJ2-1
size: many
V: TRBV29-1
D: NA
DNA: TGCAGCGTTGGGGGGGACGGGTACAATGAGCAGTTCTTC
CDR3: CSVGGDGYNEQFF

length: 13
J: TRBJ1-2
size: NA
V: TRBV5-1
D: NA
DNA: TGCGCCAGCAGCTTGGCCGGCAATGACGGCTACACCTTC
CDR3: CASSLAGNDGYTF

length: 14
J: TRBJ2-5
size: many
V: TRBV10-3
D: NA
DNA: TGTGCCATCAGTGAGCTTGGCTCCACGGGGACCCAGTACTTC
CDR3: CAISELGSTGTQYF

length: 15
J: TRBJ2-5
size: many
V: TRBV10-3
D: TRBD2
DNA: TGTGCCATCAGTGAGCGCCTAGCGGGAGTGGTGACCCAGTACTTC
CDR3: CAISERLAGVVTQYF

length: 15
J: TRBJ2-2
size: many
V: TRBV11-2
D: NA
DNA: TGTGCCAGCAGCTCGTTTATTACGAACACCGGGGAGCTGTTTTTT
CDR3: CASSSFITNTGELFF

length: 11
J: TRBJ2-1
size: many
V: TRBV6-2/TRBV6-3
D: NA
DNA: TGTGCCAGCAGTTTTAGCAATGAGCAGTTCTTC
CDR3: CASSFSNEQFF

length: 13
J: TRBJ2-7
size: NA
V: TRBV30
D: NA
DNA: TGTGCCTGGAGTAGGAGCCTCTACTACGAGCAGTACTTC
CDR3: CAWSRSLYYEQYF

length: 13
J: TRBJ2-3
size: many
V: TRBV6-2/TRBV6-3
D: NA
DNA: TGTGCCAGCAGGAGGGGCAGCACAGATACGCAGTATTTT
CDR3: CASRRGSTDTQYF

length: 16
J: TRBJ1-6
size: many
V: TRBV28
D: TRBD1
DNA: TGTGCCAGCAGACTTACAGGGGCGCCCGGTAATTCACCCCTCCACTTT
CDR3: CASRLTGAPGNSPLHF

length: 15
J: TRBJ1-4
size: many
V: TRBV21-1
D: NA
DNA: TGTGCCAGCAGCTGCAAACAGGGTGTGGCGGAAAAACTGTTTTTT
CDR3: CASSCKQGVAEKLFF

length: 14
J: TRBJ2-3
size: many
V: TRBV19
D: NA
DNA: TGTGCCAGTAGTACCATCCAGGGCACAGATACGCAGTATTTT
CDR3: CASSTIQGTDTQYF

length: 19
J: TRBJ1-5
size: NA
V: TRBV20-1
D: TRBD1
DNA: TGCAGTGCTAGACCCAGAAACAGGGGCGGGATTTATAGCAATCAGCCCCAGCATTTT
CDR3: CSARPRNRGGIYSNQPQHF

length: 15
J: TRBJ1-6
size: NA
V: TRBV7-9
D: TRBD1
DNA: TGTGCCAGCAGCCCCGGGGACAGGGGTAGTTCACCCCTCCACTTT
CDR3: CASSPGDRGSSPLHF

length: 12
J: TRBJ2-7
size: many
V: TRBV27
D: NA
DNA: TGTGCCATCAGTCGCGACGGCTACGAGCAGTACTTC
CDR3: CAISRDGYEQYF

length: 14
J: TRBJ1-4
size: few
V: TRBV9
D: NA
DNA: TGTGCCAGCAGCGTTACAGGGACGGGTGAAAAACTGTTTTTT
CDR3: CASSVTGTGEKLFF

length: 16
J: TRBJ2-1
size: many
V: TRBV28
D: NA
DNA: TGTGCCAGCTCGTTAGTCTGGGGGCAGGGGATCAATGAGCAGTTCTTC
CDR3: CASSLVWGQGINEQFF

length: 12
J: TRBJ2-1
size: many
V: TRBV28
D: NA
DNA: TGTGCCAGCAGTGGACGGACTCAGCGACTGTTCTTC
CDR3: CASSGRTQRLFF

length: 15
J: TRBJ1-4
size: many
V: TRBV4-3
D: NA
DNA: TGCGCCAGCAGCCAAGGGTTTGGGGGGAATGAAAAACTGTTTTTT
CDR3: CASSQGFGGNEKLFF

length: 14
J: TRBJ2-3
size: NA
V: TRBV5-5
D: NA
DNA: TGTGCCACCACCGTCGGGCGGAGCACAGATACGCAGTATTTT
CDR3: CATTVGRSTDTQYF

length: 12
J: TRBJ2-7
size: many
V: TRBV2
D: TRBD1
DNA: TGTGCCAGCCGGACAGGGCGGAAAGAGCAGTACTTC
CDR3: CASRTGRKEQYF

length: 17
J: TRBJ1-1
size: NA
V: TRBV11-2
D: NA
DNA: TGTGCCAGCAGCTTTAATAGGGCGCTGCGGGGATACACTGAAGCTTTCTTT
CDR3: CASSFNRALRGYTEAFF

length: 11
J: TRBJ2-7
size: NA
V: TRBV7-9
D: NA
DNA: TGTGCCAGCAGCCCGGGGGTCGAGCAGTACTTC
CDR3: CASSPGVEQYF

length: 17
J: TRBJ2-1
size: NA
V: TRBV5-4
D: NA
DNA: TGTGCCAGCAGCCAGAACAAACGCGGAGGGGCGTACAATGAGCAGTTCTTC
CDR3: CASSQNKRGGAYNEQFF

length: 12
J: TRBJ2-7
size: NA
V: TRBV20-1
D: TRBD1
DNA: TGCAGTGCCAACAGGGGGCGCGACGAGCAGTACTTC
CDR3: CSANRGRDEQYF

length: 14
J: TRBJ2-2
size: many
V: TRBV7-2
D: NA
DNA: TGTGCCAGCAGCTTACAACCGAACACCGGGGAGCTGTTTTTT
CDR3: CASSLQPNTGELFF

length: 13
J: TRBJ2-1
size: few
V: TRBV7-2
D: NA
DNA: TGTGCCAGCAGAACGGGGGCAAAAACCGAGCAGTTCTTC
CDR3: CASRTGAKTEQFF

length: 13
J: TRBJ1-5
size: many
V: TRBV20-1
D: NA
DNA: TGCAGTGCTAGAGAATCAGGGTTTCAGCCCCAGCATTTT
CDR3: CSARESGFQPQHF

length: 15
J: TRBJ2-2
size: many
V: TRBV30
D: NA
DNA: TGTGCCTGGAGTGTACAGCAGAAGAACACCGGGGAGCTGTTTTTT
CDR3: CAWSVQQKNTGELFF

length: 13
J: TRBJ2-7
size: NA
V: TRBV12-3/TRBV12-4
D: TRBD2
DNA: TGTGCCAGCCGACTAGCGGGTTCCTACGAGCAGTACTTC
CDR3: CASRLAGSYEQYF

length: 14
J: TRBJ2-5
size: many
V: TRBV11-1
D: NA
DNA: TGTGCCAGCAGCTTAATTGCGGGGACGGAGACCCAGTACTTC
CDR3: CASSLIAGTETQYF

length: 16
J: TRBJ2-7
size: many
V: TRBV5-1
D: NA
DNA: TGCGCCAGCAGCTTGGGGGGCCGGGGATCCTCCTACGAGCAGTACTTC
CDR3: CASSLGGRGSSYEQYF

length: 15
J: TRBJ2-1
size: many
V: TRBV28
D: TRBD2
DNA: TGTGCCAGCATTAGCGGGGGGGAGTCCTACAATGAGCAGTTCTTC
CDR3: CASISGGESYNEQFF

length: 16
J: TRBJ1-2
size: many
V: TRBV12-3/TRBV12-4
D: TRBD1
DNA: TGTGCCAGCAGTAGGGGACAGCCGTACCCTAACTATGGCTACACCTTC
CDR3: CASSRGQPYPNYGYTF

length: 17
J: TRBJ2-2
size: many
V: TRBV19
D: TRBD2
DNA: TGTGCCAGTAGTCGGACTAGCGGGGGGCCGAACACCGGGGAGCTGTTTTTT
CDR3: CASSRTSGGPNTGELFF

length: 17
J: TRBJ2-2
size: many
V: TRBV6-6
D: TRBD2
DNA: TGTGCCAGCAAGAGACTAGCGGGAGGGACTAACACCGGGGAGCTGTTTTTT
CDR3: CASKRLAGGTNTGELFF

length: 11
J: TRBJ1-2
size: many
V: TRBV28
D: NA
DNA: TGTGCCAGCAGATTAGCTATGGGCTACACCTTC
CDR3: CASRLAMGYTF

length: 17
J: TRBJ2-2
size: many
V: TRBV11-2
D: TRBD2
DNA: TGTGCCAGCAGCTTAGCGCCTAGCGGGGTGAACACCGGGGAGCTGTTTTTT
CDR3: CASSLAPSGVNTGELFF